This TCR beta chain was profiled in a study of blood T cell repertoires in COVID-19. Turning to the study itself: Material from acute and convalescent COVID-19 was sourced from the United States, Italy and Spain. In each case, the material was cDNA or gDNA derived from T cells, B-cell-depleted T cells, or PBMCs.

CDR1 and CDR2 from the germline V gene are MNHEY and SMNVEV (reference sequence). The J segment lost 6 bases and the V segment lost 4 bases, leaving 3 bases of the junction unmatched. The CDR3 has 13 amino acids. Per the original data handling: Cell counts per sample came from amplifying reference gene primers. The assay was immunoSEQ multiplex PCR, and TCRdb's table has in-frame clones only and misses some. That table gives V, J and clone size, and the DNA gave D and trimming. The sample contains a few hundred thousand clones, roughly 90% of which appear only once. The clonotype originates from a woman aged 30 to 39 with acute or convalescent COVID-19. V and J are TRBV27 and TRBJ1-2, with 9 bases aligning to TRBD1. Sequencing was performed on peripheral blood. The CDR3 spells CASSSGTGHGYTF. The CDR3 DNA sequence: TGTGCCAGCAGTTCCGGGACAGGGCATGGCTACACCTTC.